One T cell receptor (beta chain) is described in this entry. No antigen is known for it. Terminally differentiated effector memory CD45RA+ cells were left out of the naive CD8 fraction, which was CD45RO-negative and positively selected for CCR7. Each sample came from a Caucasian adult donor living in Nashville, Tennessee. Germline lookup yields CDR1 SGHRS and CDR2 YFSETQ. This CDR3 region has 17 residues. V was trimmed by 3 bases and J by 0 bases, leaving 16 bases between them. This entry belongs to a study of shared clonotypes between healthy human individuals. 200 to 250 ng DNA, around 30,000 T cell genomes, went into each sorted-subset replicate PCR. Generated by immunoSEQ multiplex PCR, the TCRdb table keeps only in-frame clones and is missing some. The sample yields around 600,000 clones, 90% to 95% seen once. Study observations and caveats: Clonotypes that were shared across a handful of donors made up approximately 5.1% of naive CD4 clonotypes. Read depth was anticipated to influence clonotype sharing among donors.

The chain joins TRBV5-1 to TRBJ2-1; D call uncertain. The sequence was collected from a woman under 40 in good health. The sample taken for sequencing was naive CD8+ T cells sorted from blood. The CDR3: CASSWALWVSSYNEQFF. The CDR3 DNA reads TGCGCCAGCAGCTGGGCCCTTTGGGTAAGCTCCTACAATGAGCAGTTCTTC.